This T cell receptor beta chain is from a study of regulatory T cells in long-lasting Graves disease (dated by TCRdb to about 2021). As for the study more broadly: Persistent Graves' disease was defined as persistently positive TSH receptor autoantibodies together with antithyroid drug treatment for over 5 years. A total of about 35 samples underwent TCR sequencing, from about 13 patients with persistent Graves' disease and 20 patients with newly diagnosed Graves' disease. The study took place in China and was registered as a clinical trial. In the clinical cohort, patients with persistent Graves' disease had used antithyroid drugs for an average of about 10 years. Patients with persistent Graves' disease were compared with patients with newly diagnosed Graves' disease using TCR sequencing and RNA sequencing of peripheral blood.

This clonotype occurred a few times. The clone's antigen remains unknown. No per-base quality is available; no much larger clone lies one base away. Library prep was done by multiplex PCR. Sequencing relied on an Illumina HiSeq 4000. To build TCR beta libraries, CDR3 regions were amplified by Arm-PCR using iRepertoire HTBI primers. Before sequencing, the PCR products went through gel purification. Per the authors' processing: A total of some 65 TRBV and approximately 15 TRBJ segments were identified across samples and were used for gene usage analysis of CDR3 amino acid clonotypes. COPE and FqMerger were used to merge the filtered high-quality paired reads into contigs. BLAST was used to align contigs to IMGT TRBV, TRBD and TRBJ reference genes, and CDR3 was defined according to IMGT. Any clonotype with a frequency above 0.1% was counted as a highly expanded clone. Shannon entropy served as the measure of repertoire diversity, while the Gini coefficient captured V-J evenness. Public clonotypes were defined as clonotypes shared by more than one individual. TCRdb redid the processing of the public reads, applying fastp at Q25 and MiXCR, and retained in-frame beta chains. Rows are unified per CDR3 protein, each entry keeping the most common DNA and genes. These V and J calls originate from TCRdb's pipeline instead of the authors' own analysis. This sample holds roughly 490,000 distinct CDR3 sequences; 20% to 25% were observed only once. Together, the top ten hold roughly 14% of the sample.

This specimen's time point label, interpreted: persistent/refractory GD, antithyroid drugs over 5 years with positive TRAb. RNA was extracted from PBMCs in TRIzol for both TCR sequencing and RNA sequencing. Graves' disease was diagnosed according to American Thyroid Association guidelines. Patients were recruited from an endocrinology department in Xi'an, China. From each patient, 7.5 to 9.5 milliliters of peripheral blood was collected into an EDTA anticoagulant tube. Ficoll Paque Plus density gradient separation was used to isolate PBMCs, and no further T cell sorting was done. An Agilent 2100 Bioanalyzer and agarose gel were used to check RNA quality, and a NanoDrop 2000 was used to measure RNA concentration. V is shortened by 4 bases, J by 2 bases, and the region joining them spans 18 bases. The CDR3 runs 16 residues from the cysteine to the phenylalanine. CDR3 DNA only is kept here, 48 bases in frame from base 1. In the germline V gene (reference sequence), CDR1 corresponds to SEHNR and CDR2 to FQNEAQ.

Results and caveats for the whole study, not just this receptor: TRBV28, TRBJ1-2 and TRBJ2-5 were preferentially used in persistent disease, while TRBV20-1 and TRBJ2-1 were favored in newly diagnosed disease. Compared with newly diagnosed patients, persistent Graves' disease patients had lower TCR Shannon entropy and fewer highly expanded clones, which suggests clonal expansion. Patients with persistent disease shared more public clonotypes (fewer than 3,000) than newly diagnosed patients did (more than 900). As a limitation, the authors acknowledged that the small sample size may reduce accuracy. Because the primary lesion, thyroid tissue, could not be accessed, the study looked at peripheral blood alone. Sequencing and analysis were limited to the TCR beta chain.

Rearrangement joined TRBV7-9 to TRBJ2-7; the D gene is perhaps TRBD1 or TRBD2, each of them matching over 5 bases. The clonotype was recovered from a female donor with Graves disease. The sample consisted of peripheral blood mononuclear cells (PBMCs), taken when the disease was refractory, from a patient treated with antithyroid drugs. The CDR3 here reads CASSSNPRDGAYEQYF. At the DNA level, the sequence is TGTGCCAGCAGCTCAAACCCCCGGGACGGAGCCTACGAGCAGTACTTC.